A selection of T cell receptor beta chains follows, all from one sample in a study of a mutant IDH1 vaccine in newly diagnosed glioma. The repertoire was sequenced with immunoSEQ multiplex PCR; TCRdb's copy has only in-frame clones and lacks some. The table includes about 32,000 clones, about 80% detected once. The sequences come from PBMCs, collected from a glioma patient treated with radiotherapy, temozolomide or both. These receptors were taken from a man aged 25-45 years with glioma. The CDR3 runs from the conserved cysteine through the conserved F or W. Each record gives: CDR3 length, V gene, clone size, CDR3 protein. Size tells how often a clone was seen (once, few, many) or the class of an expanded clone, and some rows leave it out.

14 TRBV27 - CASTTGGRQETQYF
15 TRBV5-1 - CASSSAGARDEKLFF
17 TRBV19 - CASTPSRGGEGNQPQHF
15 TRBV28 - CASSFKRTGNTEAFF
15 TRBV5-6 - CASSLVGATNEKLFF
15 TRBV5-8 - CASSSNPGTSLRYTF
15 TRBV11-2 - CASSLHGQVGYEQYF
15 TRBV5-5 - CASSLWLESNQPQHF
15 TRBV7-3 - CASSPGGVGDTEAFF
14 TRBV5-1 - CASSLTGANYEQYF
11 TRBV2 - CASTQWETQYF
14 TRBV30 - CAWSVGAGTTEAFF
12 TRBV5-1 - CASSLYVDEQYF
14 TRBV30 - CAWSRRPWGYEQYF
18 TRBV5-1 once CASSFGTGSMRGANVLTF
16 TRBV2 - CASSLTPRVGGYGYTF
13 TRBV7-2 - CASSLQRNTEAFF
13 TRBV7-2 - CASSANSGNTIYF
16 TRBV30 few CALKTGGTSNTGELFF
15 TRBV2 - CASSEGSGAPYEQYF
11 TRBV2 - CASSEEDGYTF
15 TRBV6-1 - CASSPLRQGAGEQYF
14 TRBV6-7 - CASSARWGGGEQFF
18 TRBV6-1 - CASSEAPPAGGDTGELFF
13 TRBV30 - CAWAVGISTEAFF
15 TRBV15 - CATSPSGGRQETQYF
14 TRBV7-6 - CASSLAVMNTEAFF
13 TRBV30 - CAWSYGQNQPQHF
13 TRBV19 - CASSTNRLASQFF
13 TRBV5-1 - CASSSDGTDGYTF
13 TRBV6-5 - CASRQTSQETQYF
13 TRBV19 - CASLGEEGEKLFF
16 TRBV7-2 - CASSLKILPSKYGYTF
14 TRBV18 - CASSPGAGFYEQYF
14 TRBV6-6 - CASSRGLAGPEQYF
10 TRBV20-1 few CSAERYEQFF
11 TRBV6-6 - CASRGAYEQYF
14 TRBV30 - CAWSVLRMNTEAFF
16 TRBV6-1 - CASSAASTDSYQPQHF
16 TRBV30 - CACYPGLLLWDTEAFF
14 TRBV19 - CASSKDSSNTEAFF
15 TRBV21-1 once CASIPPLGGNQPQHF
16 TRBV7-9 - CASSFYGRGAQETQYF
15 TRBV4-3 - CASSQSVITATEAFF
14 TRBV5-5 - CASSLQGARETQYF
16 TRBV4-3 - CASSQTSGGVSYEQYF
15 TRBV30 few CAWSLGLNSNQPQHF
15 TRBV25-1 - CASSAQGTYNSPLHF
13 TRBV18 - CASSPEMNTEAFF
15 TRBV6-1 once CASRLSGLAGGEQFF
15 TRBV29-1 - CSVETSGWNTGELFF
15 TRBV15 few CATSRDVVGANVLTF
15 TRBV28 - CASSLPGPSWDTIYF
13 TRBV11-2 - CASSSPAGNTIYF
15 TRBV25-1 once CASSEYTGGGNTIYF
14 TRBV30 - CAWRRMGIDGELFF
16 TRBV2 - CATLRQGQGGTGELFF
16 TRBV6-5 few CASSYPPGGAGAEAFF
11 TRBV11-3 - CASVAAPGAFF